This T cell receptor beta chain was retrieved from a study of Ad26.COV2.S vaccination and SARS-CoV-2 variants. The wider study: Sample donor was a member of the COV1001 Ad26.COV2.S trial arm.

Treatment noted: some 20 received Ad26.COV2.S at low or high dose, single or two shots; roughly five received placebo; per-sample allocation not given. The investigators took samples on day 63 after the first vaccine or placebo injection. Vaccination used an Ad26 vector expressing Wuhan-strain SARS-CoV-2 spike. Details on this clone: Its matching antigen is unknown.

V lost 9 bases and J 3 bases, leaving 15 bases between the germline ends. Germline assignment: CDR1 MNHEY and CDR2 SMNVEV (reference sequence). The CDR3 runs 14 residues. Whole-study results and caveats: Substantial breadth was reportedly displayed by spike-specific CD8+ and CD4+ T cell responses after vaccination. Possibly, TCR breadth and depth analyses underestimated total T cell responses.

Some clones are missing from TCRdb's copy, which holds only in-frame ones; the method was immunoSEQ multiplex PCR. The repertoire consists of 300,000 to 350,000 clones, with roughly 90% occurring once and the leading ten covering roughly 6%. Specimen: peripheral blood, collected in a trial of Ad26.COV2.S vaccine versus placebo. This chain connects TRBV27 to TRBJ2-1, with a weak D call TRBD1 (6 bases). The clonotype originates from a person aged 18 to 65 who received the Ad26.COV2.S COVID-19 vaccine or a placebo. CDR3 region: CASAQGKGYNEQFF. CDR3 DNA: TGTGCCAGTGCACAGGGAAAGGGCTACAATGAGCAGTTCTTC.